A single sample gave rise to the 23 T cell receptor beta chains below, sequenced in a study of shared clonotypes between healthy human individuals. Data came from immunoSEQ multiplex PCR; TCRdb stores just in-frame clones and leaves some out. The profile shows some 1,100,000 clones, 70% to 80% of them singletons. The sample comprised memory CD4+ T cells from PBMCs. The subset: CD45RA-negative fraction. These receptors came from a man aged 18 to 35 in good health. Some clones in this sample may be carry-over from other donors' samples.

The gene calls are TRBV7-8 and TRBJ2-7, with 8 positions matching TRBD2. J gave up 2 bases and V 4 bases, and 10 bases lay outside the gene matches. Germline V lookup: CDR1 SGHVS, CDR2 FQNEAQ. The CDR3 contains 16 residues. The CDR3 is CASSSPLAGGPYEQYF. The CDR3 DNA sequence: TGTGCCAGCAGCTCCCCGCTGGCGGGGGGACCCTACGAGCAGTACTTC.

The chain uses TRBV5-5 and TRBJ1-5; TRBD1 might be the D (6 bases). The V end lost 0 bases, the J end lost 1 base, and 14 bases lay between the germline ends. The CDR3 extends over 17 amino acids. Germline CDR1 is SGHKS and CDR2 is YYEKEE (reference sequence). The CDR3 DNA follows: TGTGCCAGCAGCTTGGTGGGGACAAGGGGCAGCAATCAGCCCCAGCATTTT. It codes for CASSLVGTRGSNQPQHF.

In this sample, this clone turned up once. The rearrangement links TRBV18 to TRBJ1-2; a weak D match, TRBD1 (5 bases). The germline V gene has CDR1 KGHSH and CDR2 LQKENI. V was clipped by 4 bases and J by 2 bases, with 8 bases between them. The CDR3 is 13 amino acids. CDR3 residues: CASSLDRNYGYTF. DNA of the CDR3: TGTGCCAGCTCACTCGACAGAAACTATGGCTACACCTTC.

V and J are TRBV11-1 and TRBJ1-1; D is perhaps TRBD1 (5 bases). This CDR3 comprises 17 residues. The germline V gene encodes CDR1 SGHAT and CDR2 FQDESV (reference sequence). Trimming took 6 bases from V and 2 from J, leaving 22 bases between them. CDR3 residues: CASRGRRGVNENTEAFF. Written as DNA, the CDR3 is TGTGCCAGCAGGGGGCGCCGGGGAGTGAACGAAAACACTGAAGCTTTCTTT.

CDR3 coding DNA: TGTGCCAGCACACCGGGGGCACGCTATGGCTACACCTTC. Residues: CASTPGARYGYTF. This rearrangement joins TRBV14 to TRBJ1-2; weak D call: TRBD1 (6 bases). CDR3 length: 13 amino acids. Germline CDR1 SGHDN, CDR2 FVKESK. V was clipped by 7 bases and J by 4 bases, with 13 bases between them.

Only a few counts were recorded for this clone. The genes are TRBV5-3 and TRBJ2-1; 10 positions agree with TRBD2. TRBV5-3 is placed among ORFs of uncertain function. With 2 bases clipped from V and 2 bases from J, the junction kept 13 bases outside the gene matches. The CDR3 spans 19 residues. CDR3 protein: CARSFTPQLAGTAYNEQFF. DNA for the CDR3: TGTGCCAGAAGCTTTACCCCTCAACTAGCGGGAACTGCCTACAATGAGCAGTTCTTC.

This sequence joins TRBV6-6 and TRBJ1-2; D call uncertain. The CDR3 runs 13 residues. Germline loops: CDR1 MNHNY, CDR2 SVGAGI (reference sequence). V dropped 5 bases and J dropped 8 bases, with 15 bases sitting between them. The CDR3 coding sequence is TGTGCCAGCAGTGACCTATCCTTCGGAGGCTACACCTTC. Protein product: CASSDLSFGGYTF.

The rearrangement joins TRBV11-2 to TRBJ1-2; D perhaps matches TRBD1 (5 bases). Germline-derived CDR1 and CDR2 are SGHAT and FQNNGV. Trimming shortened V by 4 bases and J by 3 bases, and 12 bases separated the two germline ends. CDR3 length: 14 residues. The DNA of the CDR3 is TGTGCCAGCAGCTACACAAGGGGAGACTATGGCTACACCTTC. It specifies CASSYTRGDYGYTF.

V usage is TRBV5-1 and J usage is TRBJ2-3; 7 nucleotides line up with TRBD1. V shed 0 bases, J shed 2 bases, and the junction held 6 bases outside the gene matches. CDR3 length: 16 residues. CDR1 is SGHRS and CDR2 is YFSETQ in the germline V gene. CDR3: CASSLARTGDTDTQYF. For the CDR3, the DNA is TGCGCCAGCAGCTTGGCGCGGACAGGTGACACAGATACGCAGTATTTT.

A single count supports this clone. The sample carries other DNA sequences with the same CDR3. This rearrangement joins TRBV7-9 to TRBJ2-5; no definite D call. The CDR3 contains 12 residues. Deletions cut 3 bases from V and 3 bases from J, with 5 bases between. Germline assignment: CDR1 SEHNR and CDR2 FQNEAQ (reference sequence). CDR3 loop: CASSFGEETQYF. The DNA of the CDR3 is TGTGCCAGCAGCTTCGGAGAAGAGACCCAGTACTTC.

This chain uses TRBV5-6 with TRBJ2-7, with TRBD1 matching 9 bases. The CDR3 loop spans 14 amino acids. The germline V gene encodes CDR1 SGHDT and CDR2 YYEEEE. J lost 3 bases, V lost 4 bases, and 5 bases had no gene match. The CDR3 nucleotides are TGTGCCAGCAGCCGGACAGGGGTCATCTACGAGCAGTACTTC. Translating it yields CASSRTGVIYEQYF.

This clone was counted once. The V and J genes are TRBV11-3 and TRBJ2-2; TRBD1 or TRBD2 may be the D gene (5 bases each). Germline CDR1 is SGHNT and CDR2 is YENEEA. The CDR3 has 16 residues. V lost 4 bases and J lost 7, with 19 bases in between. The DNA for the CDR3 is TGTGCCAGCAGCTCCCAGAGGGGAAAACGGATCGGGGAGCTGTTTTTT. Translation: CASSSQRGKRIGELFF.

The sample holds a few counts of this clone. The chain combines TRBV19 with TRBJ2-2, with TRBD1 matching 7 bases. This CDR3 has 15 residues. Germline CDR1 and CDR2: LNHDA and SQIVND (reference sequence). Unmatched junction bases numbered 3, after V lost 5 bases and J lost 0 bases. Here the CDR3 reads CASSRGQSNTGELFF. CDR3 coding DNA: TGTGCCAGTAGTCGGGGACAGTCGAACACCGGGGAGCTGTTTTTT.

V usage is TRBV30 and J usage is TRBJ2-1; D gene uncertain. Per the germline V gene, CDR1 is GTSNPN and CDR2 is SVGIG (reference sequence). The CDR3 extends over 19 amino acids. With 3 bases removed from V and 4 bases from J, the gap between germline ends came to 28 bases. The CDR3 DNA reads TGTGCCTGGAGGACCGACTCCCGATGGATTTCCGGAGTATACAATGAGCAGTTCTTC. It translates to CAWRTDSRWISGVYNEQFF. Full variable domain (rest looked up from reference TRBV30 and TRBJ2-1): SQTIHQWPATLVQPVGSPLSLECTVEGTSNPNLYWYRQAAGRGLQLLFYSVGIGQISSEVPQNLSASRPQDRQFILSSKKLLLSDSGFYLCAWRTDSRWISGVYNEQFFGPGTRLTVL.

On this clone itself: The sample contains more than one DNA sequence encoding this CDR3. This sequence joins TRBV20-1 and TRBJ2-7; D unclear. CDR1 DFQATT and CDR2 SNEGSKA come from the germline V gene (reference sequence). V was clipped by 3 bases and J by 4 bases, with 7 bases between them. The length of the CDR3 is 11 residues. Here the CDR3 DNA reads TGCAGTGCTAGTAGGCCTTACGAGCAGTACTTC. This gives the protein CSASRPYEQYF.

The chain joins TRBV6-6 to TRBJ1-1; the D is unclear. The length of the CDR3 is 14 residues. The ends were cut back, 0 bases at V and 5 bases at J, with 10 bases in the middle. Germline loops: CDR1 MNHNY, CDR2 SVGAGI (reference sequence). The DNA of the CDR3 is TGTGCCAGCAGTTACTCGACTCGGGGAACTGAAGCTTTCTTT. Amino acids: CASSYSTRGTEAFF.

This clone was recorded once. The chain combines TRBV27 with TRBJ2-5; D is unresolved. Germline values: CDR1 MNHEY, CDR2 SMNVEV (reference sequence). CDR3 length equals 20 residues. V was shortened by 4 bases and J by 5 bases, with 32 bases between the two germline ends. The CDR3 loop reads CASSSHKPPLNQKGPETQYF. CDR3 DNA: TGTGCCAGCAGTTCACATAAACCCCCCTTAAATCAAAAGGGCCCCGAGACCCAGTACTTC.

This clone occurred a few times. The identical CDR3 is also encoded by other nucleotide sequences in the sample. The chain employs TRBV19 and TRBJ1-1, with D maybe TRBD1 (5 bases). The germline gives CDR1 LNHDA, CDR2 SQIVND (reference sequence). Trimming pared 7 bases from V and 4 bases from J, leaving 13 bases between. This CDR3 is 13 amino acids long. CDR3 bases: TGTGCCAGTACCCAGGGTTGGGGCACTGAAGCTTTCTTT. Protein: CASTQGWGTEAFF.

This clone was seen a few times. The CDR3 sequence: CASSLRPNEQFF. CDR3 in DNA: TGTGCCAGCAGCTTAAGGCCAAATGAGCAGTTCTTC. V is TRBV7-3 and J is TRBJ2-1; D gene ambiguous. Germline lookup yields CDR1 SGHTA and CDR2 FQGTGA. With 1 base removed from V and 7 bases from J, the gap between germline ends came to 5 bases. The CDR3 extends over 12 amino acids.

This clone turned up a few times. This sequence joins TRBV29-1 and TRBJ2-7; no definite D call. Between the trimmed V and J ends, which lost 6 bases and 1 base, there was a span of 16 bases. Germline assignment: CDR1 SQVTM and CDR2 ANQGSEA. The CDR3 consists of 14 residues. Here the CDR3 reads CSVTARDRSYEQYF. CDR3 DNA sequence: TGCAGCGTAACAGCTAGGGATAGATCCTACGAGCAGTACTTC.

The rearrangement links TRBV7-6 to TRBJ2-5; 8 nucleotides agree with TRBD2. CDR3 length: 16 residues. CDR1 and CDR2 (germline): SGHVS, FNYEAQ. The V and J ends lost 5 bases and 4 bases, in that order; junction bases with no gene match: 12. CDR3 coding DNA: TGTGCCAGCAGCCGCCCCGGGGCGGGAGGCGGAGAGACCCAGTACTTC. It is translated as CASSRPGAGGGETQYF.

This chain uses TRBV5-5 with TRBJ1-3; a weak D match, TRBD1 (5 bases). V lost 4 bases and J 0 bases, leaving 11 bases between the germline ends. The CDR3 contains 15 residues. Germline V gene data show CDR1 as SGHKS and CDR2 as YYEKEE (reference sequence). The CDR3 nucleotides read TGTGCCAGCAGCGGGGACGTTCCCTCTGGAAACACCATATATTTT. Amino acids: CASSGDVPSGNTIYF.

In DNA, the CDR3 is TGTGCCTGGACAACATCTAGCGGGGCCCACAATGAGCAGTTCTTC. Its protein product is CAWTTSSGAHNEQFF. The chain joins TRBV30 to TRBJ2-1, with 9 bases matching TRBD2. With V trimmed by 4 bases and J by 5 bases, 9 bases remained unmatched. Germline V gives CDR1 GTSNPN, CDR2 SVGIG (reference sequence). The CDR3 spans 15 residues. The full variable domain, with the rest looked up from reference TRBV30 and TRBJ2-1, is SQTIHQWPATLVQPVGSPLSLECTVEGTSNPNLYWYRQAAGRGLQLLFYSVGIGQISSEVPQNLSASRPQDRQFILSSKKLLLSDSGFYLCAWTTSSGAHNEQFFGPGTRLTVL.